Shown below are 5 T cell receptor beta chains from a single sample sequenced in a study of T-cell memory formation after mild COVID-19 (dated by TCRdb to about 2021). Receptors were amplified or captured by 5' RACE. Data came from an Illumina NovaSeq 6000. TCRdb itself trimmed the public reads at Q25 with fastp, ran MiXCR and retained productive beta chains. Entries that share a CDR3 protein sequence are merged under the most common genes and DNA. Here the sample has nearly 110,000 distinct CDR3 sequences; around an eighth occur a single time. The top ten constitute 39% of the sample. Material for sequencing was PBMCs or a T cell subset sorted from them (not recorded which). Receptor source: a man aged 18-30 years who had mild COVID-19 (a few samples of this study predate the infection). The sample titles of this study are shuffled in the database, so cell type and time point are left out; the donor was told from shared clones.

This clonotype was seen ten or more times. The chain joins TRBV7-8 to TRBJ2-1, with D uncertain. V lost 5 bases and J lost 5, with 13 bases in between. Germline loops: CDR1 SGHVS, CDR2 FQNEAQ. The CDR3 is 14 residues long. DNA for the CDR3: TGTGCCAGCAGCCCGTATGTGAGCAACAATGAGCAGTTCTTC. Protein product: CASSPYVSNNEQFF.

The J gene is TRBJ1-5, the V gene TRBV6-5; a possible D gene is TRBD1 (6 bases). This CDR3 contains 13 residues. With 8 bases removed from V and 0 bases from J, the gap between germline ends came to 8 bases. Germline CDR1 reads MNHEY; CDR2 reads SVGAGI. This CDR3 reads CASGQHSNQPQHF. The DNA of the CDR3 is TGTGCCAGCGGACAGCATAGCAATCAGCCCCAGCATTTT.

This clonotype was observed a handful of times. The chain has TRBV3-1 and TRBJ2-7; 7 nucleotides line up with TRBD1. Germline values: CDR1 LGHDT, CDR2 YNNKEL (reference sequence). This CDR3 contains 14 residues. J lost 7 bases, V lost 1 base, and 7 bases had no gene match. The CDR3 DNA reads as TGTGCCAGCAGCCAAGGACAGTTGACAGGGGAGCAGTACGTC. Its translation: CASSQGQLTGEQYV.

This clonotype appeared a few times. V gene TRBV7-9 combines with J gene TRBJ2-1; the match to TRBD2 covers 9 bases. The CDR3 length is 16 residues. The germline V gene has CDR1 SEHNR and CDR2 FQNEAQ (reference sequence). V lost 4 bases, J lost 8 bases, and 12 bases stayed unmatched. The CDR3 DNA sequence: TGTGCCAGCAGCTCCTCTGAGCGGGGGGTTTGGTATGAGCAGTTCTTC. Amino acids: CASSSSERGVWYEQFF.

V is TRBV5-1 and J is TRBJ2-7, with D possibly TRBD1 on 6 matching bases. Germline-derived CDR1 and CDR2 are SGHRS and YFSETQ. CDR3 length: 17 residues. Between the trimmed V and J ends, which lost 0 bases and 0 bases, there was a span of 16 bases. The CDR3 spells CASSLAPSRGSSYEQYF. The CDR3, as DNA: TGCGCCAGCAGCTTGGCCCCATCCAGGGGATCCTCCTACGAGCAGTACTTC.